Included here is one T cell receptor (beta chain) sequence, with context. This CDR3 contains 16 residues. V was pared by 6 bases and J by 5 bases, with 23 bases between. Germline CDR1 GTSNPN, CDR2 SVGIG (reference sequence). Sequencing relied on a cDNA template that was reverse transcribed from extracted RNA. Using immunoSEQ multiplex PCR, the repertoire was profiled, and TCRdb retains in-frame clones only, with some absent. The sample shows over 200,000 clones, 50% to 70% of them seen only once. This entry belongs to a study of CD8+ T cells in alopecia areata. The source is a human donor with alopecia areata. This specimen consisted of CD4+ T cells sorted from blood, obtained at week 0. This chain joins TRBV30 and TRBJ2-1; a possible D gene is TRBD2 (8 bases). The CDR3 region has the DNA TGTGCCTGCACCCCAGGGGGGCTAGCGGGCAACAATGAGCAGTTCTTC. Translated: CACTPGGLAGNNEQFF.